The 22 T cell receptor beta chains given below trace back to one sample, sequenced in a study of T cell repertoires in cytomegalovirus infection. One entry per CDR3 protein results from TCRdb running MiXCR on the reads. The data contain hundreds of thousands of distinct CDR3 sequences, 6% to 8% of them seen just once; the ten biggest clones take up roughly 6%. What was sequenced was PBMCs. These TCRs come from a human donor in good health (CMV status not recorded). Some clones in this sample may be carry-over from other donors' samples.

This clonotype was counted many times. The V call is TRBV20-1, the J call TRBJ2-7, with D unresolved. Trimming took 7 bases from V and 5 from J, leaving 21 bases between them. Germline CDR1 is DFQATT and CDR2 is SNEGSKA (reference sequence). The CDR3 totals 14 residues. CDR3 nucleotide sequence: TGCAGTGTTAAGACGGAAGGGCGTTTCCACGAGCAGTACTTC. Protein sequence: CSVKTEGRFHEQYF.

This clonotype was picked up many times. CDR3 residues: CASSSRQGEDYGYTF. CDR3 nucleotide sequence: TGTGCCAGCAGCTCCAGACAGGGGGAGGACTATGGCTACACCTTC. The rearrangement joins TRBV7-2 to TRBJ1-2; 9 bases line up with TRBD1. The ends lost 4 bases at V and 3 bases at J; junction bases unmatched: 6. The CDR3 runs to 15 residues. CDR1 and CDR2 (germline): SGHTA, FQGNSA.

This clonotype was observed at least ten times. The chain employs TRBV7-6 and TRBJ1-3; no clear D. This CDR3 contains 14 residues. The germline V and J ends were trimmed by 3 bases and 4 bases, with 10 bases remaining between them. Per the germline V gene, CDR1 is SGHVS and CDR2 is FNYEAQ. CDR3 protein: CASSFWDSGNTIYF. As DNA, the CDR3 is TGTGCCAGCAGCTTTTGGGATTCAGGAAACACCATATATTTT.

This clonotype was observed many times. This chain connects TRBV19 to TRBJ2-1, with 11 positions matching TRBD2. CDR1 and CDR2 from the germline V gene are LNHDA and SQIVND (reference sequence). CDR3 length equals 17 residues. The V segment lost 4 bases and the J segment 3 bases; nucleotides outside the gene matches: 8. CDR3 sequence (DNA): TGTGCCAGTAGTACCTCACCTCTAGCGGGGGGCTACAATGAGCAGTTCTTC. Translating gives CASSTSPLAGGYNEQFF.

This clonotype was seen at least ten times. The chain is built from TRBV5-1 and TRBJ1-4; possible D gene TRBD1, 6 bases. The CDR3 runs to 14 residues. Deletions cut 6 bases from V and 6 bases from J, with 15 bases between. In germline, CDR1 is SGHRS, CDR2 YFSETQ. CDR3 sequence: CASTETGLDEKLFF. CDR3 DNA: TGCGCCAGCACGGAGACAGGATTGGATGAAAAACTGTTTTTT.

This clonotype was found many times. The genes are TRBV7-2 and TRBJ1-3; no firm D call. Germline V gene data show CDR1 as SGHTA and CDR2 as FQGNSA. CDR3 length: 13 amino acids. The ends were cut back, 4 bases at V and 0 bases at J, with 4 bases in the middle. In nucleotides, the CDR3 is TGTGCCAGCAGCTCCAGCTCTGGAAACACCATATATTTT. Its translation is CASSSSSGNTIYF.

This clonotype occurred many times. The rearrangement links TRBV2 to TRBJ1-1; D is undetermined. Germline lookup yields CDR1 SNHLY and CDR2 FYNNEI. The CDR3 is 11 residues long. Deletions cut 7 bases from V and 0 bases from J, with 3 bases between. The CDR3 DNA reads TGTGCCAGCACAATGAACACTGAAGCTTTCTTT. As protein: CASTMNTEAFF.

Ten or more counts support this clonotype. The chain combines TRBV6-1 with TRBJ2-1, with D uncertain. CDR1 and CDR2 (germline): MNHNS, SASEGT. V was pared by 7 bases and J by 7 bases, with 17 bases between. The CDR3 runs 14 residues. CDR3 protein: CASKNDGGRNEQFF. The DNA of the CDR3 is TGTGCCAGCAAAAACGATGGCGGCCGGAATGAGCAGTTCTTC.

Many counts were recorded for this clonotype. J is TRBJ1-1 and V is TRBV14; 8 bases fit TRBD1. Germline V gene lookup returns CDR1 SGHDN and CDR2 FVKESK. The trim removed 2 bases at V and 10 bases at J, leaving 0 bases unmatched. The length of the CDR3 is 11 residues. CDR3 nucleotides: TGTGCCAGCAGCCAAACAGGGGGAGCTTTCTTT. Its protein is CASSQTGGAFF.

Comments on this clonotype: A much larger clone lies a single base off, so this may be a read error. V usage is TRBV12-3 or TRBV12-4 and J usage is TRBJ1-5; the D is unclear. This CDR3 contains 16 residues. For the CDR3, the DNA is TGTACCAGCAGTCCACAGTCCCTGGATAGCAATCAGCCCCAGCATTTT. Translated, it gives CTSSPQSLDSNQPQHF.

There are many counts of this clonotype. The chain employs TRBV10-2 and TRBJ1-1; no firm D call. Trimming shortened V by 3 bases and J by 0 bases, and 5 bases separated the two germline ends. Germline V lookup: CDR1 WSHSY, CDR2 SAAADI. The CDR3 sequence is 13 residues long. DNA of the CDR3: TGCGCCAGCAGTGATGGTCTGAACACTGAAGCTTTCTTT. Its protein product is CASSDGLNTEAFF.

This clonotype was observed a few times. The chain has TRBV6-1 and TRBJ2-5; tentatively, D is TRBD2 (6 bases). Trimming stripped 2 bases from V and 7 bases from J, with 14 bases between. Germline V gene lookup returns CDR1 MNHNS and CDR2 SASEGT. CDR3 length: 14 amino acids. CDR3 protein: CASSERGGVGTQYF. CDR3 in DNA: TGTGCCAGCAGTGAAAGGGGCGGGGTCGGGACCCAGTACTTC.

This chain joins TRBV28 and TRBJ1-6; the match to TRBD1 covers 8 bases. Germline V gene lookup returns CDR1 MDHEN and CDR2 SYDVKM. After removal of 0 bases from V and 6 bases from J, the junction contained 4 bases not matched to a gene. The CDR3 has 16 amino acids. CDR3 bases: TGTGCCAGCAGTTTATGGCAGGGGGCGGTTAATTCACCCCTCCACTTT. Translating it yields CASSLWQGAVNSPLHF.

This CDR3 is CSASPLGGEDTEAFF. The CDR3 coding sequence is TGCAGTGCTTCCCCCCTCGGGGGTGAGGACACTGAAGCTTTCTTT. The chain recombines TRBV20-1 with TRBJ1-1; D may be TRBD1 (5 bases). The CDR3 length is 15 residues. Germline-derived CDR1 and CDR2 are DFQATT and SNEGSKA (reference sequence). V was cut by 5 bases and J by 3 bases, with 19 bases left in between.

In this sample, this clonotype turned up many times. This chain connects TRBV7-2 to TRBJ2-3; possible D gene TRBD2, 7 bases. The length of the CDR3 is 15 residues. Germline assignment: CDR1 SGHTA and CDR2 FQGNSA. Trimming shortened V by 10 bases and J by 2 bases, and 19 bases separated the two germline ends. The CDR3 DNA is TGTGCCACCCAGCCGGGGGGCGACACCACAGATACGCAGTATTTT. Translated: CATQPGGDTTDTQYF.

This clonotype was observed a handful of times. The chain employs TRBV5-6 and TRBJ2-3; no reliable D call. V was trimmed by 0 bases and J by 2 bases, leaving 10 bases between them. Per germline, CDR1 SGHDT and CDR2 YYEEEE. The CDR3 loop spans 15 amino acids. The CDR3 nucleotides are TGTGCCAGCAGCTTGGACACGAAGTTCACAGATACGCAGTATTTT. Translated, it gives CASSLDTKFTDTQYF.

The table lists this clonotype with a few counts. This sequence joins TRBV6-2 or TRBV6-3 and TRBJ2-2; D is undetermined. The CDR3 has 16 residues. V lost 4 bases and J lost 4, with 16 bases in between. The germline CDR1 and CDR2 sequences are MNHEY and SVGEGT. The CDR3: CASSLTVPWGTGELFF. DNA for the CDR3: TGTGCCAGCAGTTTGACTGTGCCGTGGGGCACCGGGGAGCTGTTTTTT.

In its sample, this clonotype was seen many times. V and J are TRBV11-2 and TRBJ2-7, with D perhaps assigned TRBD1 or TRBD2 (5 bases each). This CDR3 is 15 amino acids long. V was trimmed by 5 bases and J by 0 bases, leaving 14 bases between them. Germline V gene data show CDR1 as SGHAT and CDR2 as FQNNGV. The CDR3 is CASSHLGVSSYEQYF. CDR3 DNA sequence: TGTGCCAGCAGCCATTTGGGGGTGAGCTCCTACGAGCAGTACTTC. The entire variable domain, with the rest obtained from reference TRBV11-2 and TRBJ2-7, is as follows: EAGVAQSPRYKIIEKRQSVAFWCNPISGHATLYWYQQILGQGPKLLIQFQNNGVVDDSQLPKDRFSAERLKGVDSTLKIQPAKLEDSAVYLCASSHLGVSSYEQYFGPGTRLTVT.

This clonotype was found many times. The genes are TRBV5-6 and TRBJ2-3, with a possible D match to TRBD1 (5 bases). The CDR3 spans 15 residues. Per germline, CDR1 SGHDT and CDR2 YYEEEE. V gave up 4 bases and J gave up 2 bases, with 14 bases separating them. The CDR3 sequence: CASSPRQIYTDTQYF. CDR3 nucleotide sequence: TGTGCCAGCAGCCCGCGACAGATCTACACAGATACGCAGTATTTT.

This clonotype has at least ten counts. V is TRBV7-2 and J is TRBJ1-3, with 9 bases fitting TRBD1. After removal of 2 bases from V and 3 bases from J, the junction contained 5 bases not matched to a gene. This CDR3 comprises 16 residues. Germline CDR1 and CDR2: SGHTA and FQGNSA. The CDR3 nucleotides are TGTGCCAGCAGCTTACTGACAGGGGGAAATGGAAACACCATATATTTT. Amino acid sequence: CASSLLTGGNGNTIYF.

About this clonotype itself: Being one base from a much bigger clone, this may be a read error. The chain is built from TRBV7-9 and TRBJ2-1; 7 positions match TRBD1. There are 16 residues in the CDR3. V lost 4 bases and J lost 5; bases outside the gene matches: 11. Looked up from germline, CDR1 is SEHNR and CDR2 is FQNEAQ (reference sequence). The CDR3 is CASSSAVGTDHNEQFF. For the CDR3, the DNA is TGTGCCAGCAGCTCCGCCGTCGGGACAGATCACAATGAGCAGTTCTTC. The full variable domain, in which reference TRBV7-9 and TRBJ2-1 provide the parts outside the CDR3, is DTGVSQNPRHKITKRGQNVTFRCDPISEHNRLYWYRQTLGQGPEFLTYFQNEAQLEKSRLLSDRFSAERPKGSFSTLEIQRTEQGDSAMYLCASSSAVGTDHNEQFFGPGTRLTVL.

The sample holds many counts of this clonotype. The CDR3 DNA reads as TGTGCCAGCAGTTTTTTATCCCTTCTCGACAGGGGATACGAGACCCAGTACTTC. Residues: CASSFLSLLDRGYETQYF. This rearrangement joins TRBV12-3 or TRBV12-4 to TRBJ2-5; TRBD1 matches at 8 bases. The CDR3 spans 18 residues. The V gene end was trimmed by 3 bases and the J gene end by 5 bases; junction bases not matched to a gene: 17.